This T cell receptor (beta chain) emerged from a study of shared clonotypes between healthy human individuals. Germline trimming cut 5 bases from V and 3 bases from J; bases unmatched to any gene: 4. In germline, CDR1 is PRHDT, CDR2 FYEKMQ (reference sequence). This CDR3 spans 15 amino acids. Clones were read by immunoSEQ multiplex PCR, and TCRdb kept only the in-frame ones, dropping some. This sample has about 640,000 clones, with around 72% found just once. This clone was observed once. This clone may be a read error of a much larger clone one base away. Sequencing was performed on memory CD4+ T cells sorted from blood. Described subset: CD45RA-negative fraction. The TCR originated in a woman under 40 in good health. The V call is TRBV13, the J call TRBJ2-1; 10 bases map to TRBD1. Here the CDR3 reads CASSPGQGYYNEQFF. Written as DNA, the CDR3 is TGTGCCAGCAGCCCGGGACAGGGGTACTACAATGAGCAGTTCTTC.